This T cell receptor beta chain was captured by sequencing in a study of blood T cell repertoires in COVID-19. Study in general: Acute-phase and convalescent COVID-19 samples originated in the United States, Italy and Spain. Sources were T cells, B-cell-depleted T cells, or PBMCs; the material itself was cDNA or gDNA.

Per germline, CDR1 LNHDA and CDR2 SQIVND (reference sequence). Losses at the gene ends were 6 bases for V and 4 bases for J; bases not matched to a gene: 2. The CDR3 contains 14 residues. Original data processing: How many nucleated cells were present was estimated from reference gene primer amplification. Using immunoSEQ multiplex PCR, the repertoire was profiled, and TCRdb retains in-frame clones only, with some absent. The D gene and trimming were derived from the DNA, and the V and J assignments and clone size from that table. The data show 250,000 to 350,000 clones, 88% seen once. V usage is TRBV19 and J usage is TRBJ2-2; TRBD1 aligns across 10 bases. The sample comprised peripheral blood. This sequence was found in a woman aged 45 to 65 with active or convalescent COVID-19. The CDR3 coding sequence is TGTGCCAGTAGCGGGACAGGGGCCACCGGGGAGCTGTTTTTT. Translation: CASSGTGATGELFF.